This is a list of T cell receptor beta chains from one sample in a study of blood T cell repertoires in COVID-19. Assay: immunoSEQ multiplex PCR; the TCRdb copy retains only in-frame clones and omits some. Counted here are 350,000 to 550,000 clones, around 89% occurring once; the ten biggest clones make up 4% to 5.5%. The source material was peripheral blood. All receptors come from a young woman with acute or convalescent COVID-19. CDR3s include the opening cysteine and the closing phenylalanine or tryptophan. A D gene is named only where the DNA matches it firmly. Not all rows give a size; the values are once, few, many and, for expanded clones, a class.

J gene: TRBJ2-1
clone size: NA
D gene: TRBD2
V gene: TRBV7-7
CDR3 protein: CASSSDSSGGAHEQFF
CDR3 DNA: TGTGCCAGCAGCTCCGACTCTAGCGGGGGGGCCCATGAGCAGTTCTTC

J gene: TRBJ1-1
clone size: NA
D gene: NA
V gene: TRBV27
CDR3 protein: CASSLSSRVHTEAFF
CDR3 DNA: TGTGCCAGCAGTTTATCGTCCAGGGTTCACACTGAAGCTTTCTTT

J gene: TRBJ1-5
clone size: NA
D gene: NA
V gene: TRBV12-2
CDR3 protein: CASRSRGGEVDQPQHF
CDR3 DNA: TGTGCAAGTCGCTCCCGAGGGGGGGAAGTGGATCAGCCCCAGCATTTT

J gene: TRBJ2-1
clone size: NA
D gene: NA
V gene: TRBV27
CDR3 protein: CASSYDSISYNEQFF
CDR3 DNA: TGTGCCAGCAGTTATGACAGTATCTCCTACAATGAGCAGTTCTTC

J gene: TRBJ2-1
clone size: NA
D gene: TRBD2
V gene: TRBV6-6
CDR3 protein: CASSSGGPEQFF
CDR3 DNA: TGTGCCAGCAGTTCGGGGGGGCCCGAGCAGTTCTTC

J gene: TRBJ2-7
clone size: once
D gene: TRBD1
V gene: TRBV12-3/TRBV12-4
CDR3 protein: CASSLNRGYEQYF
CDR3 DNA: TGTGCCAGCAGTTTGAACAGGGGCTACGAGCAGTACTTC

J gene: TRBJ2-7
clone size: NA
D gene: NA
V gene: TRBV6-5
CDR3 protein: CASSYSGGLEQYF
CDR3 DNA: TGTGCCAGCAGTTACAGTGGAGGCCTCGAGCAGTACTTC

J gene: TRBJ2-1
clone size: NA
D gene: NA
V gene: TRBV6-5
CDR3 protein: CASSNRDFSNEQFF
CDR3 DNA: TGTGCCAGCAGTAACCGGGACTTTTCCAATGAGCAGTTCTTC

J gene: TRBJ2-7
clone size: NA
D gene: TRBD2
V gene: TRBV3-1/TRBV3-2
CDR3 protein: CASSQLWGGAYEQYF
CDR3 DNA: TGTGCCAGCAGCCAATTGTGGGGGGGGGCCTACGAGCAGTACTTC

J gene: TRBJ2-5
clone size: NA
D gene: TRBD1
V gene: TRBV7-7
CDR3 protein: CASSWTGGETQYF
CDR3 DNA: TGTGCCAGCAGCTGGACAGGGGGCGAGACCCAGTACTTC

J gene: TRBJ2-3
clone size: NA
D gene: TRBD2
V gene: TRBV28
CDR3 protein: CASRTLAESTDTQYF
CDR3 DNA: TGTGCCAGCAGAACTCTAGCGGAGAGCACAGATACGCAGTATTTT

J gene: TRBJ1-2
clone size: NA
D gene: NA
V gene: TRBV7-9
CDR3 protein: CASSPSKQGHGYTF
CDR3 DNA: TGTGCCAGCAGCCCGTCGAAACAGGGACATGGCTACACCTTC

J gene: TRBJ1-2
clone size: NA
D gene: TRBD1
V gene: TRBV6-1
CDR3 protein: CASSERTGSYGYTF
CDR3 DNA: TGTGCCAGCAGTGAAAGGACAGGGAGCTATGGCTACACCTTC

J gene: TRBJ2-1
clone size: NA
D gene: TRBD2
V gene: TRBV7-9
CDR3 protein: CAGGVAGSYNEQFF
CDR3 DNA: TGTGCCGGAGGGGTAGCGGGGTCCTACAATGAGCAGTTCTTC

J gene: TRBJ2-1
clone size: NA
D gene: TRBD1
V gene: TRBV28
CDR3 protein: CASTPGGPYNEQFF
CDR3 DNA: TGTGCCAGCACACCAGGGGGACCCTACAATGAGCAGTTCTTC

J gene: TRBJ2-2
clone size: NA
D gene: TRBD2
V gene: TRBV28
CDR3 protein: CASSSGGADTGELFF
CDR3 DNA: TGTGCCAGCAGTAGCGGGGGGGCGGACACCGGGGAGCTGTTTTTT

J gene: TRBJ2-3
clone size: NA
D gene: NA
V gene: TRBV5-1
CDR3 protein: CASSLTPGDSLTDTQYF
CDR3 DNA: TGCGCCAGCAGCTTGACGCCGGGGGATAGCTTGACAGATACGCAGTATTTT

J gene: TRBJ2-3
clone size: NA
D gene: NA
V gene: TRBV12-3/TRBV12-4
CDR3 protein: CATTYGLGATQYF
CDR3 DNA: TGTGCCACCACATACGGGTTGGGGGCAACGCAGTATTTT

J gene: TRBJ2-3
clone size: NA
D gene: NA
V gene: TRBV24-1
CDR3 protein: CATSDPGEDTQYF
CDR3 DNA: TGTGCCACCAGTGATCCGGGTGAAGATACGCAGTATTTT

J gene: TRBJ2-3
clone size: NA
D gene: TRBD2
V gene: TRBV5-1
CDR3 protein: CASSLVVSGGAADTQYF
CDR3 DNA: TGCGCCAGCAGCTTGGTTGTTAGCGGGGGGGCCGCAGATACGCAGTATTTT

J gene: TRBJ2-1
clone size: NA
D gene: TRBD2
V gene: TRBV19
CDR3 protein: CASSPGLAGGPSYNEQFF
CDR3 DNA: TGTGCCAGTAGTCCGGGACTAGCGGGGGGGCCGTCCTACAATGAGCAGTTCTTC

J gene: TRBJ2-3
clone size: few
D gene: TRBD1
V gene: TRBV30
CDR3 protein: CASRTGASPLSTDTQYF
CDR3 DNA: TGTGCCTCCCGGACAGGGGCTTCGCCCCTATCCACAGATACGCAGTATTTT

J gene: TRBJ2-6
clone size: NA
D gene: NA
V gene: TRBV5-1
CDR3 protein: CASSQASSGANVLTF
CDR3 DNA: TGCGCCAGCAGCCAAGCGAGCTCTGGGGCCAACGTCCTGACTTTC

J gene: TRBJ1-2
clone size: NA
D gene: TRBD1
V gene: TRBV10-1
CDR3 protein: CASSPGTGVGYTF
CDR3 DNA: TGCGCCAGCAGTCCCGGGACAGGGGTCGGCTACACCTTC

J gene: TRBJ2-1
clone size: NA
D gene: TRBD2
V gene: TRBV5-1
CDR3 protein: CASSSLAGAANEQFF
CDR3 DNA: TGCGCCAGCAGCTCATTAGCGGGGGCTGCCAATGAGCAGTTCTTC

J gene: TRBJ2-5
clone size: NA
D gene: NA
V gene: TRBV11-2
CDR3 protein: CASQIYQETQYF
CDR3 DNA: TGTGCCAGCCAGATATACCAAGAGACCCAGTACTTC

J gene: TRBJ2-7
clone size: NA
D gene: TRBD1
V gene: TRBV7-9
CDR3 protein: CASSLGQGRTYEQYF
CDR3 DNA: TGTGCCAGCAGTCTGGGACAGGGGAGGACCTACGAGCAGTACTTC

J gene: TRBJ2-7
clone size: many
D gene: NA
V gene: TRBV28
CDR3 protein: CASSSGGSSSYEQYF
CDR3 DNA: TGTGCCAGCAGTTCAGGGGGGAGTAGCTCCTACGAGCAGTACTTC

J gene: TRBJ2-1
clone size: NA
D gene: NA
V gene: TRBV7-2
CDR3 protein: CASSLSPKSNEQFF
CDR3 DNA: TGTGCCAGCAGCCTTAGCCCAAAAAGCAATGAGCAGTTCTTC

J gene: TRBJ2-2
clone size: NA
D gene: NA
V gene: TRBV9
CDR3 protein: CASRGQKNTGELFF
CDR3 DNA: TGTGCCAGCCGCGGACAGAAGAACACCGGGGAGCTGTTTTTT

J gene: TRBJ2-7
clone size: NA
D gene: TRBD2
V gene: TRBV3-1/TRBV3-2
CDR3 protein: CASSRGGKGEQYF
CDR3 DNA: TGTGCCAGCAGCCGGGGGGGAAAAGGCGAGCAGTACTTC

J gene: TRBJ2-3
clone size: once
D gene: NA
V gene: TRBV6-5
CDR3 protein: CASMTGTDTQYF
CDR3 DNA: TGTGCCAGCATGACAGGAACAGATACGCAGTATTTT

J gene: TRBJ1-4
clone size: NA
D gene: NA
V gene: TRBV19
CDR3 protein: CASSPGEKLFF
CDR3 DNA: TGTGCCAGTAGCCCAGGGGAAAAACTGTTTTTT

J gene: TRBJ1-1
clone size: NA
D gene: NA
V gene: TRBV2
CDR3 protein: CASSDSRGNTEAFF
CDR3 DNA: TGTGCCAGCAGTGATAGCAGGGGGAACACTGAAGCTTTCTTT

J gene: TRBJ1-6
clone size: NA
D gene: NA
V gene: TRBV9
CDR3 protein: CASSVGGSLVSPLHF
CDR3 DNA: TGTGCCAGCAGCGTAGGAGGCAGCTTAGTTTCACCCCTCCACTTT

J gene: TRBJ2-5
clone size: NA
D gene: TRBD2
V gene: TRBV11-2
CDR3 protein: CASSLGGLAETQYF
CDR3 DNA: TGTGCCAGCAGCTTAGGAGGACTAGCGGAGACCCAGTACTTC

J gene: TRBJ1-2
clone size: NA
D gene: NA
V gene: TRBV5-1
CDR3 protein: CASSLVGSEGYTF
CDR3 DNA: TGCGCCAGCAGCTTGGTCGGGAGTGAGGGCTACACCTTC

J gene: TRBJ2-3
clone size: NA
D gene: NA
V gene: TRBV9
CDR3 protein: CASSVVSDWEAADTQYF
CDR3 DNA: TGTGCCAGCAGCGTAGTATCGGATTGGGAGGCGGCAGATACGCAGTATTTT

J gene: TRBJ2-4
clone size: NA
D gene: NA
V gene: TRBV4-1
CDR3 protein: CASSHRVTNIQYF
CDR3 DNA: TGCGCCAGCAGCCACAGGGTGACAAACATTCAGTACTTC

J gene: TRBJ2-5
clone size: NA
D gene: NA
V gene: TRBV5-1
CDR3 protein: CASSFADGETQYF
CDR3 DNA: TGCGCCAGCAGCTTTGCTGATGGCGAGACCCAGTACTTC

J gene: TRBJ2-3
clone size: NA
D gene: NA
V gene: TRBV28
CDR3 protein: CASSSPSGGWTDTQYF
CDR3 DNA: TGTGCCAGCAGTTCCCCCTCGGGGGGCTGGACAGATACGCAGTATTTT

J gene: TRBJ1-1
clone size: NA
D gene: NA
V gene: TRBV7-3
CDR3 protein: CASSFGGADTEAFF
CDR3 DNA: TGTGCCAGCAGCTTCGGAGGCGCGGACACTGAAGCTTTCTTT